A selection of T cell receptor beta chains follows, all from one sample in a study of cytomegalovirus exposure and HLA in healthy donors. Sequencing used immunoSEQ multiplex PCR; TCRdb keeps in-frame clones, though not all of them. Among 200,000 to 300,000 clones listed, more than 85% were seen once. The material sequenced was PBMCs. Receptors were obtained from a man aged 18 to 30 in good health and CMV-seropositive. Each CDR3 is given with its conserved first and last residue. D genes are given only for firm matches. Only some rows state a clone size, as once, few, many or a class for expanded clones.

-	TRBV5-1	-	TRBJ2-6	CASSPRANVLTF	TGCGCCAGCAGCCCTCGGGCCAACGTCCTGACTTTC
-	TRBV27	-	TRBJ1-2	CASSLSWQGYKGYTF	TGTGCCAGCAGTTTATCGTGGCAGGGGTATAAGGGCTACACCTTC
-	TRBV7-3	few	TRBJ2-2	CASSPLSSTGELFF	TGTGCCAGCAGTCCACTCTCATCCACCGGGGAGCTGTTTTTT
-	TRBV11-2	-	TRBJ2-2	CASSLVGLPSSGELFF	TGTGCCAGCAGCTTAGTGGGACTTCCATCGTCTGGGGAGCTGTTTTTT
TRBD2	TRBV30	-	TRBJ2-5	CAWTGGRQETQYF	TGTGCCTGGACGGGAGGGCGGCAAGAGACCCAGTACTTC
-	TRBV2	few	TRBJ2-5	CASSPLFGAGETQYF	TGTGCCAGCTCTCCTCTCTTTGGGGCCGGGGAGACCCAGTACTTC
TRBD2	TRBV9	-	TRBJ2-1	CASSVGLAGFYNEQFF	TGTGCCAGCAGCGTAGGTCTAGCGGGTTTTTACAATGAGCAGTTCTTC
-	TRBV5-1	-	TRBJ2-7	CASRDTGAYEQYF	TGCGCCAGCAGGGACACGGGAGCCTACGAGCAGTACTTC
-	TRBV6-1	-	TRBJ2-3	CASIRGESSTDTQYF	TGTGCCAGCATTAGGGGAGAATCTAGCACAGATACGCAGTATTTT
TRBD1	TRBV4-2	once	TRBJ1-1	CASSLMTGLNTEAFF	TGTGCCAGCAGCCTAATGACAGGGCTGAACACTGAAGCTTTCTTT
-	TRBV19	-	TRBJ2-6	CARKIDGANVLTF	TGTGCCAGAAAAATTGACGGGGCCAACGTCCTGACTTTC
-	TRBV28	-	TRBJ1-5	CASRWGGQPQHF	TGTGCCAGCAGATGGGGGGGGCAGCCCCAGCATTTT
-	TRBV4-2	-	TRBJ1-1	CASSQEVLGGEAFF	TGTGCCAGCAGCCAAGAGGTGTTAGGGGGTGAAGCTTTCTTT
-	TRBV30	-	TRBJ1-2	CAWSAQPGWRSGMLGYTF	TGTGCCTGGAGTGCTCAGCCCGGCTGGCGTTCGGGAATGCTTGGCTACACCTTC
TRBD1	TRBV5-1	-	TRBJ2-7	CASSRGQPYEQYF	TGCGCCAGCAGTAGGGGACAGCCTTACGAGCAGTACTTC
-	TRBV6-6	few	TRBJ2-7	CASSSRNEQYF	TGTGCCAGCAGTTCAAGGAACGAGCAGTACTTC